One sample yielded the 20 T cell receptor beta chains listed below, sequenced in a study of shared clonotypes between healthy human individuals. The data were produced by immunoSEQ multiplex PCR, yet TCRdb's version contains in-frame clones alone and is incomplete. The sample yields some 1 million clones, about 77% seen once. The sequenced sample was memory CD4+ T cells sorted from blood. The subset: CD45RA-negative fraction. These receptors were obtained from a young man in good health.

On this clone itself: A single base separates this from a much larger clone, so it may be a read error. V gene TRBV11-3 combines with J gene TRBJ1-3; D ambiguous. Germline loops: CDR1 SGHNT, CDR2 YENEEA. V was clipped by 5 bases and J by 2 bases, with 4 bases between them. The length of the CDR3 is 12 residues. The CDR3 nucleotides are TGTGCCAGCAGCGTAGCTGGAAACACCATATATTTT. Translated: CASSVAGNTIYF.

A remark on this clone: Other DNA sequences from this sample encode an identical CDR3 as well. The chain links TRBV10-3 to TRBJ2-3; D perhaps matches TRBD2 (5 bases). Germline V gene sequence: CDR1 ENHRY, CDR2 SYGVKD. V dropped 3 bases and J dropped 3 bases, with 10 bases sitting between them. This CDR3 region has 14 residues. The CDR3 loop is CAISERAGTDTQYF. The CDR3 coding sequence is TGTGCCATCAGTGAAAGGGCGGGTACAGATACGCAGTATTTT.

This clone has at least ten counts. This sequence joins TRBV5-1 and TRBJ2-5, with TRBD2 matching 9 bases. V shed 4 bases and J 3 bases; nucleotides not matched to a gene: 7. Looked up from germline, CDR1 is SGHRS and CDR2 is YFSETQ. The CDR3 runs 15 residues. DNA of the CDR3: TGCGCCAGCAGCCCCCCGACTAGCGGTAAAGAGACCCAGTACTTC. It translates to CASSPPTSGKETQYF.

Comment on this clone: Other nucleotide sequences in the sample specify the same CDR3. The genes are TRBV6-5 and TRBJ1-1, with D possibly matching TRBD1 (5 bases). The germline gives CDR1 MNHEY, CDR2 SVGAGI. Trimming cost V 2 bases and J 1 base, with 5 bases left between them. This CDR3 has 13 amino acids. The CDR3 coding sequence is TGTGCCAGCAGTTACGACAGGAACACTGAAGCTTTCTTT. Protein sequence: CASSYDRNTEAFF.

This clone has just a few counts. V and J are TRBV7-2 and TRBJ2-1; 12 positions agree with TRBD2. V lost 5 bases to trimming and J lost 6 bases; unmatched junction nucleotides: 8. Germline CDR1 is SGHTA and CDR2 is FQGNSA. The CDR3 contains 16 residues. The CDR3 DNA sequence: TGTGCCAGCAGCGGAGGGACTAGCGGGTTTATCAATGAGCAGTTCTTC. Its translation: CASSGGTSGFINEQFF.

This chain links TRBV4-1 with TRBJ2-5; TRBD2 matches 7 bases. The length of the CDR3 is 16 residues. Germline V lookup: CDR1 MGHRA, CDR2 YSYEKL. V was pared by 4 bases and J by 3 bases, with 11 bases of the junction left unmatched. The CDR3 DNA follows: TGCGCCAGCAGCCCAGTCCTGGCGGGGGAGAAAGAGACCCAGTACTTC. Protein: CASSPVLAGEKETQYF.

This chain connects TRBV5-1 to TRBJ2-5; no firm D call. Judging by the DNA end, TRBJ2-7 fits better; the J call may be wrong. Germline CDR1 is SGHRS and CDR2 is YFSETQ. There are 12 residues in the CDR3. The chain's CDR3 is CASSPGSYEQYF. Here the CDR3 DNA reads TGCGCCAGCAGCCCCGGGTCCTACGAGCAGTACTTC.

This chain connects TRBV6-5 to TRBJ1-4; D may be TRBD1 (6 bases). The CDR3 is 14 residues long. CDR1 is MNHEY, CDR2 SVGAGI, per germline. Trimming left V 7 bases short and J 8 bases short, with 17 bases between. In nucleotides, the CDR3 is TGTGCCAGCACCGCACAGGGAAGAGGCGAAAAACTGTTTTTT. Protein sequence: CASTAQGRGEKLFF.

This chain joins TRBV19 and TRBJ1-2, with TRBD1 as a possible D gene (6 bases). The CDR3 is made up of 15 amino acids. Trimming removed 4 bases from V and 7 bases from J, with 19 bases in between. From germline, CDR1 is LNHDA and CDR2 SQIVND (reference sequence). The CDR3 region is CASSTPGHPPGGYTF. In nucleotides, the CDR3 is TGTGCCAGTAGTACGCCGGGACATCCCCCGGGTGGCTACACCTTC.

This clone was found once. Other DNA sequences in this sample translate to the same CDR3. This rearrangement joins TRBV20-1 to TRBJ2-1; D remains unclear. The CDR3 is 11 residues long. Trimming cost V 3 bases and J 8 bases, with 8 bases left between them. CDR1 and CDR2 (germline): DFQATT, SNEGSKA (reference sequence). The CDR3: CSASSADEQFF. The CDR3 nucleotides read TGCAGTGCTAGCTCCGCGGATGAGCAGTTCTTC.

This clone was seen only once. The J gene is TRBJ2-3, the V gene TRBV6-1, with 10 bases identical to TRBD1. The CDR3 is 15 amino acids. The germline V gene encodes CDR1 MNHNS and CDR2 SASEGT. After removal of 7 bases from V and 6 bases from J, the junction contained 10 bases not matched to a gene. The chain's CDR3 is CASTGQGGVTDTQYF. The CDR3 DNA is TGTGCCAGCACCGGACAGGGGGGGGTAACGGATACGCAGTATTTT.

This chain joins TRBV7-9 and TRBJ1-1, with TRBD1 as a possible D gene (5 bases). The CDR3 extends over 13 amino acids. CDR1 is SEHNR, CDR2 FQNEAQ, per germline (reference sequence). The V end lost 7 bases, the J end lost 1 base, and 10 bases lay between the germline ends. CDR3 nucleotide sequence: TGTGCCAGCACCATCGGACAGAACACTGAAGCTTTCTTT. This encodes CASTIGQNTEAFF.

The chain uses TRBV29-1 and TRBJ2-1, with TRBD2 as a possible D gene (7 bases). The length of the CDR3 is 15 residues. Trimming stripped 6 bases from V and 3 bases from J, with 18 bases between. Germline CDR1 reads SQVTM; CDR2 reads ANQGSEA. In DNA, the CDR3 is TGCAGCGTAGGTTCACAGGGAGGGAACTACAATGAGCAGTTCTTC. Translated: CSVGSQGGNYNEQFF.

This clone appeared a single time. CDR3 bases: TGTGCCAGCAGTTGTCCTGACAGGTATGGCTACACCTTC. This translates into CASSCPDRYGYTF. The chain uses TRBV6-5 and TRBJ1-2, with a possible D match to TRBD1 (6 bases). Per germline, CDR1 MNHEY and CDR2 SVGAGI. Trimming cost V 4 bases and J 5 bases, with 11 bases left between them. This CDR3 comprises 13 residues.

The rearrangement joins TRBV6-1 to TRBJ2-7, with TRBD1 as a possible D gene (6 bases). CDR3 length: 16 residues. V was shortened by 3 bases and J by 2 bases, with 17 bases between the two germline ends. Germline V lookup: CDR1 MNHNS, CDR2 SASEGT. CDR3 in DNA: TGTGCCAGCAGTGACCCAGGGGAAGGAAATCCCTACGAGCAGTACTTC. Translating it yields CASSDPGEGNPYEQYF.

J is TRBJ1-4 and V is TRBV30; perhaps TRBD1 as D (5 bases). The germline V gene encodes CDR1 GTSNPN and CDR2 SVGIG (reference sequence). Trimming removed 4 bases at V and 4 bases at J, with 16 bases between. The CDR3 spans 15 residues. CDR3 sequence reads: CAWTVPGGLNEKLFF. CDR3 sequence (DNA): TGTGCCTGGACCGTCCCCGGGGGACTTAATGAAAAACTGTTTTTT.

The chain has TRBV11-3 and TRBJ2-1; 9 nucleotides line up with TRBD2. This CDR3 is built from 15 residues. Germline CDR1 is SGHNT and CDR2 is YENEEA. V lost 1 base, J lost 7 bases, and 5 bases stayed unmatched. CDR3 nucleotide sequence: TGTGCCAGCAGCTTAGTTGCTAGCGGGACAAATGAGCAGTTCTTC. Translated: CASSLVASGTNEQFF.

This clone was recorded once. The chain carries TRBV7-2 and TRBJ1-5, with 10 bases lining up with TRBD1. J lost 7 bases, V lost 5 bases, and 2 bases had no gene match. Germline-derived CDR1 and CDR2 are SGHTA and FQGNSA. The CDR3 length is 13 residues. In DNA form, the CDR3 reads TGTGCCAGCAGCCGGACAGGGGGACAGCCCCAGCATTTT. It translates to CASSRTGGQPQHF.

Of note for this clone: This could be a read error, since a much larger clone is one nucleotide away. The V gene is TRBV5-1, the J gene TRBJ2-5; D ambiguous. This CDR3 spans 11 amino acids. The V end was cut by 0 bases, the J end by 6 bases, with 3 bases between. Germline lookup yields CDR1 SGHRS and CDR2 YFSETQ. This chain's CDR3 is CASSLEKTQYF. The CDR3 DNA reads as TGCGCCAGCAGCTTGGAAAAGACCCAGTACTTC.

This clone showed up just once. The genes are TRBV10-3 and TRBJ2-7; 7 bases are a match to TRBD1. Germline V gives CDR1 ENHRY, CDR2 SYGVKD. Trimming removed 6 bases from V and 4 bases from J; junction bases left unmatched: 6. There are 13 residues in the CDR3. The CDR3, as DNA: TGTGCCATCAGCCAGGGGGAATCATACGAGCAGTACTTC. This translates into CAISQGESYEQYF.